This T cell receptor (beta chain) was sequenced in a study of response to subunit inactivated influenza vaccine. The V gene's germline CDR1 is LGHNA and CDR2 YSLEER. V was shortened by 1 base and J by 0 bases, with 12 bases between the two germline ends. This CDR3 region has 17 residues. TCRdb re-called the RT-PCR reads through MiXCR, storing one row per CDR3 protein. The table has 500,000 to 550,000 distinct CDR3 sequences, approximately 7.1% seen once. This clonotype came up a few times. The input for sequencing was PBMCs from blood, taken around 25 months after vaccination. V is TRBV4-3 and J is TRBJ2-2; a possible D gene is TRBD1 (6 bases). This TCR was recovered from a man aged 50 to 75 who received an inactivated influenza vaccine. This CDR3 reads CASSQGIRGANTGELFF. In nucleotides, the CDR3 is TGCGCCAGCAGCCAAGGTATCAGGGGCGCGAACACCGGGGAGCTGTTTTTT.